Reported below is one TCR beta chain. Its matching antigen is unknown. The data are from a study of cytomegalovirus exposure and HLA in healthy donors. Study information: Membership in the Caucasian-associated ancestry cluster was found for about four fifths of fewer than 450 genotyped donors. Study observations and caveats: Many donors carried some public TCRs, although rarity characterized most TCR sequences. Some segments of the V type, notably TRBV6-2 and TRBV6-3, were excluded as indistinguishable. Association with HLA alleles at 0.05 false discovery rate was found for 15,000 or so TCR beta sequences in a later analysis.

There are 15 residues in the CDR3. In germline, CDR1 is MNHNS, CDR2 SASEGT. V shed 3 bases, J shed 2 bases, and the junction held 7 bases outside the gene matches. This PCR relied on a set of 60 Vbeta primers and 13 Jbeta primers. Measured with immunoSEQ multiplex PCR; TCRdb has only the in-frame clones, and not every one. This sample's table has 200,000 to 250,000 clones. The sequenced sample consisted of PBMCs. The receptor's source is a girl aged 2-10 years in good health and CMV-seropositive. This chain connects TRBV6-1 to TRBJ2-7; 7 bases fit TRBD2. CDR3 in amino acids: CASSDAGTMTYEQYF. For the CDR3, the DNA is TGTGCCAGCAGTGACGCCGGGACTATGACCTACGAGCAGTACTTC.